These 2 T cell receptor beta chains originate from one sample sequenced in a study of T cells expressing NK-cell markers (dated by TCRdb to the early 2020s). The library was made by 5' RACE. Instrument on record: Illumina HiSeq 2000. TCRdb reprocessed the reads and provides one entry for every CDR3 protein sequence; no DNA is given. The sample's table lists a count of about 400,000 distinct CDR3 sequences. Around a tenth of the sample is in the top ten clones. What was sequenced was blood T cells: a sorted CD56 or NKG2C T cell subset, CD4+ or CD8+ T cells, or bulk PBMC T cells (not recorded which). The source of these receptors is a woman aged 50 to 60 in good health. Donor details come from another sample of the same person, matched by shared clones.

The chain recombines TRBV5-1 with TRBJ2-2; TCRdb outputs TRBD1, but without DNA this stays unchecked. CDR1 and CDR2 (germline): SGHRS, YFSETQ. This CDR3 is 16 amino acids long. CDR3 sequence reads: CASSLTGFANTGELFF.

The rearrangement links TRBV7-9 to TRBJ2-3; TCRdb gives TRBD1 as the D gene, but with no DNA this cannot be confirmed. This CDR3 spans 14 amino acids. The germline V gene encodes CDR1 SEHNR and CDR2 FQNEAQ (reference sequence). CDR3: CASRVFTGADTQYF.